The present entry profiles one TCR beta chain with its context. Its antigen is as yet unknown. The data originate from a study of T cells in localized non-small cell lung cancer. Regarding the study as a whole: In adjacent lung appeared a median roughly 56 of the top 100 tumor clones.

TCRdb keeps only in-frame clones here, not all; method: immunoSEQ multiplex PCR. Among 23,000 or so clones listed, around 86% were seen once. This CDR3 spans 14 amino acids. Germline values: CDR1 MDHEN, CDR2 SYDVKM. Trimming took 10 bases from V and 2 from J, leaving 17 bases between them. This chain links TRBV28 with TRBJ2-5, with D perhaps TRBD2 (6 bases). The specimen was peripheral blood, collected before any cancer treatment. This clonotype originated in a man aged 40-75 years with stage I squamous cell lung carcinoma. The CDR3 sequence is CATSSAGFQETQYF. DNA of the CDR3: TGTGCCACCAGCTCCGCGGGGTTTCAAGAGACCCAGTACTTC.